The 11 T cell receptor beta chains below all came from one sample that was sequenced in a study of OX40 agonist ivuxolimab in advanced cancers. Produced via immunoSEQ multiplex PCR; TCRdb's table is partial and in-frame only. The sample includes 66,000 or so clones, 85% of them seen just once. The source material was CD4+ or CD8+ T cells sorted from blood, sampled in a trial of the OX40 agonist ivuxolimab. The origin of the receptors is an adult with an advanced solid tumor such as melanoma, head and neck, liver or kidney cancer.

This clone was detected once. CDR3 amino acids: CATSSSDRDTQYF. The CDR3 nucleotides read TGTGCCACCAGCAGCTCGGACAGAGATACGCAGTATTTT. V usage is TRBV15 and J usage is TRBJ2-3; the D gene is possibly TRBD1 (6 bases). Trimming left V 3 bases short and J 5 bases short, with 9 bases between. CDR1 is LNHNV, CDR2 YYDKDF, per germline (reference sequence). CDR3 length: 13 amino acids. Full variable domain (rest looked up from reference TRBV15 and TRBJ2-3): DAMVIQNPRYQVTQFGKPVTLSCSQTLNHNVMYWYQQKSSQAPKLLFHYYDKDFNNEADTPDNFQSRRPNTSFCFLDIRSPGLGDTAMYLCATSSSDRDTQYFGPGTRLTVL.

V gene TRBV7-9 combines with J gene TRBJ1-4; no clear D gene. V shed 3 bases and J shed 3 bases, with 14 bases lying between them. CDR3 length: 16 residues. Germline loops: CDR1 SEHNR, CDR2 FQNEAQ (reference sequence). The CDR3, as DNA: TGTGCCAGCAGCTTGAGACCGGCCGGCGCTAATGAAAAACTGTTTTTT. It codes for CASSLRPAGANEKLFF.

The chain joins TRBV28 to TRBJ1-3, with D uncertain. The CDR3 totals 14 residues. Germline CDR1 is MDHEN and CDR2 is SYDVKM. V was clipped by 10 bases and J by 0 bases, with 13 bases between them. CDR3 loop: CATVEASSGNTIYF. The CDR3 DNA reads TGTGCCACCGTTGAGGCCTCCTCTGGAAACACCATATATTTT.

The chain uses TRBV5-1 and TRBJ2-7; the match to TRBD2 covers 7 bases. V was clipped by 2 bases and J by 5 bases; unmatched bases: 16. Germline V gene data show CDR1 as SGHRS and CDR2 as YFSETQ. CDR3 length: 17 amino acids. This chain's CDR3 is CASSLPKGRGFSHEQYF. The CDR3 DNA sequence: TGCGCCAGCAGCTTACCTAAGGGGCGGGGGTTTTCCCACGAGCAGTACTTC.

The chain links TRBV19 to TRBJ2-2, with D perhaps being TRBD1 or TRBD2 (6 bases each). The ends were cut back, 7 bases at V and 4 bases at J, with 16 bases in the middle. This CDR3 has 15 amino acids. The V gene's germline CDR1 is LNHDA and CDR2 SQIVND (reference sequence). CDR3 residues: CASTIGGLGTGELFF. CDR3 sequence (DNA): TGTGCCAGTACCATCGGGGGCTTAGGCACCGGGGAGCTGTTTTTT.

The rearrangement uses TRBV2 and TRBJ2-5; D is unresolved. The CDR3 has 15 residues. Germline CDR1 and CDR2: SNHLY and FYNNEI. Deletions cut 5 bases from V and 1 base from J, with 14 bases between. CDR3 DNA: TGTGCCAGCAGTAGCGATAGGGCTAGCCAAGAGACCCAGTACTTC. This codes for CASSSDRASQETQYF. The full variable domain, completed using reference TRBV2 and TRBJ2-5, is EPEVTQTPSHQVTQMGQEVILRCVPISNHLYFYWYRQILGQKVEFLVSFYNNEISEKSEIFDDQFSVERPDGSNFTLKIRSTKLEDSAMYFCASSSDRASQETQYFGPGTRLLVL.

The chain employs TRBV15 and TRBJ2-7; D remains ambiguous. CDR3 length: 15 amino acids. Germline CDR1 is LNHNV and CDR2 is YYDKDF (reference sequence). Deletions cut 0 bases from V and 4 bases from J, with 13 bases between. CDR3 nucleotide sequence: TGTGCCACCAGCAGAGATCAGGTTGGAGTGTACGAGCAGTACTTC. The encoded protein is CATSRDQVGVYEQYF.

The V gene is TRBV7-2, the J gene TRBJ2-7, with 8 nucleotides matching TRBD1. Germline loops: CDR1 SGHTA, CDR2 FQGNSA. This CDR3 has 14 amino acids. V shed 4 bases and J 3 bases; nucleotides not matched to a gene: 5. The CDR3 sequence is CASSSDRAYYEQYF. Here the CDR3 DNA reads TGTGCCAGCAGCTCGGACAGGGCCTACTACGAGCAGTACTTC.

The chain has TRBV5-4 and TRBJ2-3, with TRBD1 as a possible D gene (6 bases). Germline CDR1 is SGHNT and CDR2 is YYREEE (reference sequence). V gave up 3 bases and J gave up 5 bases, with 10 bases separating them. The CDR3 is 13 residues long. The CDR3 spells CASSWGQEDTQYF. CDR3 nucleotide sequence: TGTGCCAGCAGCTGGGGGCAGGAAGATACGCAGTATTTT.

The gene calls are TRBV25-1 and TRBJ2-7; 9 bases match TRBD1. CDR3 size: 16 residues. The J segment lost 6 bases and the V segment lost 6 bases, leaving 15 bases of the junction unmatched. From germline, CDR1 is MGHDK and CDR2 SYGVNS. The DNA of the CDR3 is TGTGCCAGCAGACCCAGTGGCGGGACAGGGACGGTCGAGCAGTACTTC. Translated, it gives CASRPSGGTGTVEQYF.

This CDR3 reads CASSLSPSGRVGNEQFF. CDR3 bases: TGTGCCAGCAGCCTCTCCCCTAGCGGGAGGGTAGGGAATGAGCAGTTCTTC. The chain joins TRBV28 to TRBJ2-1, with 12 nucleotides matching TRBD2. The CDR3 length is 17 residues. Germline CDR1 and CDR2: MDHEN and SYDVKM. V shed 6 bases and J 7 bases; nucleotides not matched to a gene: 13.